These 12 T cell receptor beta chains came from one sample sequenced in a study of T cell repertoires in cytomegalovirus infection. TCRdb redid the calling of the reads with MiXCR, one entry per CDR3 protein. The table has approximately 200,000 distinct CDR3 sequences, about 23% seen once. Sequencing was done on a sample of CD8+ T cells from PBMCs. These receptors originate from a human donor in good health (CMV status not recorded). Some clones in this sample may be carry-over from other donors' samples.

This clonotype has more than one count but fewer than ten. The V gene is TRBV7-9, the J gene TRBJ2-1; 10 nucleotides agree with TRBD2. The CDR3 contains 16 residues. Germline V gene lookup returns CDR1 SEHNR and CDR2 FQNEAQ (reference sequence). V was clipped by 5 bases and J by 14 bases; unmatched bases: 18. CDR3 bases: TGTGCCAGCAGCCCCTCGGTCGGACTAGCGGCAGGAGAGGAGTTCTTC. Amino acid sequence: CASSPSVGLAAGEEFF.

This clonotype occurred a few times. The chain has TRBV7-6 and TRBJ1-5, with 9 bases identical to TRBD1. This CDR3 has 17 amino acids. V trimming: 5 bases; J trimming: 0 bases; junction bases outside the gene matches: 8. Germline CDR1 is SGHVS and CDR2 is FNYEAQ. The DNA for the CDR3 is TGTGCCAGCAGCAAAGGGACGGGACAGGGTAGCAATCAGCCCCAGCATTTT. Translated: CASSKGTGQGSNQPQHF.

This clonotype was recorded many times. The V and J genes are TRBV7-6 and TRBJ2-7, with D possibly matching TRBD2 (6 bases). Trimming stripped 4 bases from V and 8 bases from J, with 15 bases between. This CDR3 comprises 13 residues. Germline CDR1 SGHVS, CDR2 FNYEAQ. Here the CDR3 reads CASSSGLTLKQYF. The CDR3 nucleotides read TGTGCCAGCAGCTCCGGACTAACCTTGAAGCAGTACTTC.

The chain employs TRBV6-2 or TRBV6-3 and TRBJ1-1; no clear D gene. Germline V gene data show CDR1 as MNHEY and CDR2 as SVGEGT. V lost 7 bases to trimming and J lost 5 bases, with 8 bases between them. CDR3 length: 11 amino acids. The CDR3 loop reads CASTAGTEAFF. The CDR3 coding sequence is TGTGCCAGCACGGCGGGGACTGAAGCTTTCTTT.

The V call is TRBV12-3 or TRBV12-4, the J call TRBJ1-5, with TRBD1 as a possible D gene (5 bases). V lost 2 bases to trimming and J lost 2 bases, with 10 bases between them. The CDR3 length is 15 residues. The CDR3 reads CASSLWGYGNQPQHF. The CDR3 DNA is TGTGCCAGCAGTTTATGGGGGTATGGCAATCAGCCCCAGCATTTT.

J is TRBJ2-3 and V is TRBV27; 9 bases are a match to TRBD2. The CDR3 spans 17 residues. V shed 5 bases, J shed 5 bases, and the junction held 14 bases outside the gene matches. The germline gives CDR1 MNHEY, CDR2 SMNVEV (reference sequence). In nucleotides, the CDR3 is TGTGCCAGCAGTGTACAGACTCCGGGACTAGCTATAGATACGCAGTATTTT. It codes for CASSVQTPGLAIDTQYF.

This clonotype was seen repeatedly, ten times or more. The chain couples TRBV7-9 to TRBJ2-1; 7 bases agree with TRBD1. The CDR3 consists of 14 residues. Germline CDR1 and CDR2: SEHNR and FQNEAQ (reference sequence). V lost 1 base and J lost 8; bases outside the gene matches: 5. CDR3 loop: CASSLETGWDEQFF. CDR3 in DNA: TGTGCCAGCAGCTTAGAGACAGGGTGGGATGAGCAGTTCTTC.

This clonotype was seen only a few times. In DNA form, the CDR3 reads TGTGCCAGCAGCATTGCGGGGGGGCAAGAGACCCAGTACTTC. Translating it yields CASSIAGGQETQYF. The chain uses TRBV7-2 and TRBJ2-5; TRBD2 aligns across 9 bases. Trimming at V came to 5 bases and at J to 2 bases, leaving 3 bases not matched to a gene. This CDR3 has 14 amino acids. Germline CDR1 SGHTA, CDR2 FQGNSA.

A remark on this clonotype: This may stem from a read error, because a much larger clone lies one nucleotide away. The J gene is TRBJ2-1, the V gene TRBV7-3, with 12 bases matching TRBD2. This CDR3 has 17 amino acids. Germline assignment: CDR1 SGHTA and CDR2 FQGTGA. In DNA, the CDR3 is TGTGCCAGCAGCTTGACTAGCGGGGGCCCACCCTACATTGAGCAGTTCTTC. As protein: CASSLTSGGPPYIEQFF.

The sample holds many counts of this clonotype. The chain has TRBV12-3 or TRBV12-4 and TRBJ2-2; 8 nucleotides line up with TRBD1. The length of the CDR3 is 15 residues. With 7 bases clipped from V and 3 bases from J, the junction kept 7 bases outside the gene matches. CDR3: CASNPTGVDTGELFF. The CDR3 region has the DNA TGTGCCAGCAACCCGACAGGGGTAGACACCGGGGAGCTGTTTTTT.

A few counts support this clonotype. The gene calls are TRBV7-9 and TRBJ1-5; possible D gene TRBD1, 6 bases. There are 14 residues in the CDR3. The germline V gene has CDR1 SEHNR and CDR2 FQNEAQ (reference sequence). The V end was cut by 5 bases, the J end by 2 bases, with 10 bases between. DNA for the CDR3: TGTGCCAGCAGCCAGGGGTCTGGCAATCAGCCCCAGCATTTT. This encodes CASSQGSGNQPQHF.

The rearrangement uses TRBV20-1 and TRBJ1-5, with D possibly matching TRBD1 (5 bases). From germline, CDR1 is DFQATT and CDR2 SNEGSKA (reference sequence). CDR3 length: 15 amino acids. Deletions cut 5 bases from V and 1 base from J, with 15 bases between. CDR3 amino acids: CSAGAQGRSNQPQHF. The CDR3 DNA is TGCAGTGCTGGGGCCCAGGGACGGAGCAATCAGCCCCAGCATTTT.